This T cell receptor beta chain derives from a study of regulatory T cells in long-lasting Graves disease. Overall study findings and caveats: Owing to a sample size that was small, accuracy may have been reduced. TRBV28, TRBJ1-2 and TRBJ2-5 were favored in persistent disease.

This CDR3 has 12 residues. The J segment lost 8 bases and the V segment lost 5 bases, leaving 2 bases of the junction unmatched. Germline V gene sequence: CDR1 SNHLY, CDR2 FYNNEI. This clonotype came up many times. Its target is unknown. In building TCR beta libraries, iRepertoire HTBI primers were used together with Arm-PCR of CDR3 regions. In the original analysis: Overall, samples carried some 67 TRBV and 13 to 15 TRBJ segments. TCRdb reanalysed the multiplex PCR reads using MiXCR and keeps one entry per CDR3 protein. These V and J calls rely on TCRdb rather than the paper's analysis. The table lists fewer than 450,000 distinct CDR3 sequences, 20% to 30% of them singletons. Time point described: persistent/refractory GD, antithyroid drugs over 5 years with positive TRAb. With RNA extracted from PBMCs as input, the TCR library was made.

The gene calls are TRBV2 and TRBJ1-4; 7 bases line up with TRBD1. The material was peripheral blood mononuclear cells (PBMCs), obtained when the disease was refractory, from a patient treated with antithyroid drugs. This TCR came from a female donor with Graves disease. The CDR3 reads CASSSTGEKLFF. CDR3 nucleotide sequence: TGTGCCAGCAGTTCGACAGGGGAAAAACTGTTTTTT.